This passage covers 14 T cell receptor beta chains from one sample sequenced in a study of patients and donors after allogeneic stem cell transplantation. TCRdb re-derived calls from the RT-PCR reads in MiXCR, one entry per CDR3 protein. The sample has roughly 200,000 distinct CDR3 sequences; less than 45% are singletons. The sample consisted of blood, either unsorted or a sorted T cell fraction (not recorded which). The receptors stem from a human donor who was either an allogeneic HSCT recipient or a stem cell or donor lymphocyte infusion donor (not recorded which). It is not recorded whose cells these are; they may come from a transplant donor.

This clonotype was seen a few times. The rearrangement joins TRBV7-2 to TRBJ2-2; D not resolved. V dropped 1 base and J dropped 5 bases, with 11 bases sitting between them. CDR1 and CDR2 (germline): SGHTA, FQGNSA. The length of the CDR3 is 15 residues. CDR3 nucleotide sequence: TGTGCCAGCAGCTTAGAGGTCGCCCGAACCGGGGAGCTGTTTTTT. It yields the protein CASSLEVARTGELFF.

There are a few counts of this clonotype. V gene TRBV5-6 combines with J gene TRBJ2-5; D gene ambiguous. The V end lost 0 bases, the J end lost 4 bases, and 16 bases lay between the germline ends. The length of the CDR3 is 16 residues. Germline lookup yields CDR1 SGHDT and CDR2 YYEEEE. CDR3 protein: CASSLALTGRRETQYF. For the CDR3, the DNA is TGTGCCAGCAGCTTGGCCTTAACGGGTCGGCGAGAGACCCAGTACTTC. The full variable domain, its missing parts supplied by reference TRBV5-6 and TRBJ2-5, is DAGVTQSPTHLIKTRGQQVTLRCSPKSGHDTVSWYQQALGQGPQFIFQYYEEEERQRGNFPDRFSGHQFPNYSSELNVNALLLGDSALYLCASSLALTGRRETQYFGPGTRLLVL.

The gene calls are TRBV12-3 or TRBV12-4 and TRBJ1-5; 8 nucleotides align to TRBD1. This CDR3 has 15 amino acids. Trimming removed 7 bases from V and 5 bases from J; junction bases left unmatched: 10. The CDR3: CASTTDRGRDQPQHF. CDR3 sequence (DNA): TGTGCCAGCACTACCGACAGGGGAAGGGATCAGCCCCAGCATTTT.

This clonotype was recorded a few times. The chain links TRBV10-3 to TRBJ2-1, with 7 bases that match TRBD2. The CDR3 extends over 14 amino acids. The ends lost 8 bases at V and 7 bases at J; junction bases unmatched: 11. Germline V gene data show CDR1 as ENHRY and CDR2 as SYGVKD. Written as DNA, the CDR3 is TGTGCCATCCAAAGCGGGAACTCGAGGAATGAGCAGTTCTTC. The encoded protein is CAIQSGNSRNEQFF.

The CDR3 DNA is TGTGCCAGCAGTGTCGTGGCGACATCAGAAAAACTGTTTTTT. Translated: CASSVVATSEKLFF. The chain is built from TRBV6-2 or TRBV6-3 and TRBJ1-4; D unclear. This CDR3 has 14 amino acids. CDR1 MNHEY and CDR2 SVGEGT come from the germline V gene. V was shortened by 5 bases and J by 8 bases, with 15 bases between the two germline ends.

This clonotype was counted only a few times. The J gene is TRBJ2-5, the V gene TRBV9, with D perhaps TRBD2 (5 bases). The CDR3 consists of 14 residues. CDR1 is SGDLS, CDR2 YYNGEE, per germline. The V end lost 0 bases, the J end lost 5 bases, and 11 bases lay between the germline ends. CDR3 nucleotides: TGTGCCAGCAGCGTAGCGGCTAGCTTGGAGACCCAGTACTTC. Amino acids: CASSVAASLETQYF.

The chain is built from TRBV15 and TRBJ1-1; no clear D gene. Per germline, CDR1 LNHNV and CDR2 YYDKDF (reference sequence). The CDR3 sequence is 16 residues long. Trimming took off 0 bases at V and 5 bases at J, with 16 bases between the two ends. In nucleotides, the CDR3 is TGTGCCACCAGCAGAGATTGGAGGACCCCCTGGACTGAAGCTTTCTTT. Translating gives CATSRDWRTPWTEAFF.

The chain combines TRBV12-3 or TRBV12-4 with TRBJ2-7, with TRBD1 as a possible D gene (6 bases). V lost 3 bases and J 6 bases, leaving 12 bases between the germline ends. The CDR3 length is 13 residues. DNA of the CDR3: TGTGCCAGCAGTTTTGAGGGGGTAGGCGAGCAGTACTTC. Amino acid sequence: CASSFEGVGEQYF.

This chain links TRBV4-3 with TRBJ2-2; perhaps TRBD2 as D (6 bases). V lost 4 bases, J lost 3 bases, and 18 bases lay in between. CDR1 and CDR2 (germline): LGHNA, YSLEER. The CDR3 extends over 17 amino acids. Written as DNA, the CDR3 is TGCGCCAGCAGCCCCCGAGGGGAACGGGAGTACACCGGGGAGCTGTTTTTT. Its translation is CASSPRGEREYTGELFF.

This clonotype was detected a few times. The V gene is TRBV10-3, the J gene TRBJ1-3; no firm D call. In germline, CDR1 is ENHRY, CDR2 SYGVKD. The V end lost 8 bases, the J end lost 4 bases, and 6 bases lay between the germline ends. The CDR3 totals 11 residues. The CDR3 spells CAIGAGNTIYF. CDR3 DNA: TGTGCCATCGGAGCCGGAAACACCATATATTTT.

The V gene is TRBV11-2, the J gene TRBJ1-1, with TRBD1 matching over 7 bases. Germline assignment: CDR1 SGHAT and CDR2 FQNNGV. Trimming removed 2 bases from V and 5 bases from J; junction bases left unmatched: 8. This CDR3 has 15 residues. The CDR3 loop reads CASSLRGGAGTEAFF. CDR3 sequence (DNA): TGTGCCAGCAGCTTACGAGGGGGCGCGGGAACTGAAGCTTTCTTT.

This clonotype was seen only once. The chain joins TRBV28 to TRBJ1-5; a possible D gene is TRBD1 (5 bases). In germline, CDR1 is MDHEN, CDR2 SYDVKM. V lost 3 bases and J 7 bases, leaving 13 bases between the germline ends. This CDR3 spans 14 amino acids. The CDR3 sequence: CASSLSTGAQPQHF. CDR3 nucleotides: TGTGCCAGCAGTTTGTCTACAGGAGCCCAGCCCCAGCATTTT.

This clonotype was found once. The chain combines TRBV12-3 or TRBV12-4 with TRBJ2-5; perhaps TRBD1 as D (6 bases). CDR3 size: 14 residues. Trimming shortened V by 5 bases and J by 3 bases, and 13 bases separated the two germline ends. The CDR3 loop is CASSVQGREETQYF. The CDR3 DNA sequence: TGTGCCAGCAGTGTACAGGGTAGAGAAGAGACCCAGTACTTC.

Only one count was recorded for this clonotype. This rearrangement joins TRBV6-5 to TRBJ2-1; D possibly corresponds to TRBD2 (5 bases). V lost 3 bases and J lost 6, with 9 bases in between. The germline gives CDR1 MNHEY, CDR2 SVGAGI. The CDR3 has 13 residues. CDR3 residues: CASSYSLANEQFF. The DNA of the CDR3 is TGTGCCAGCAGTTATAGCCTAGCCAATGAGCAGTTCTTC.